This T cell receptor (beta chain) was obtained from a study of blood T cells in healthy people across ages (dated by TCRdb to 2015 to 2017). Context from the whole study: In model experiments, roughly one uniquely barcoded TCR beta cDNA molecule per two T cells was captured by template switching. To track age-related changes in TCR beta repertoire diversity, the study relied on deep sequencing normalized with unique cDNA molecular identifiers. Four age groups were formed from the donors: young (average approximately 16 years), middle-aged (around 37), aged (about 62) and long-lived (approximately 80). Using the same blood draw, the study looked at two additional independent replicas of 1 million unique cDNA reads for two donors, one aged 18 to 29 and the other aged 80 or older. On the study overall, not on this receptor specifically: Estimates of total diversity based on one million sequenced T cells were considered lower bounds and underestimates. Since profiling was done on bulk unsorted PBMCs, naive and antigen-experienced compartments could not be conclusively compared. There was a strong correlation between observed TCR beta diversity and the percentage of naive T cells measured by flow cytometry. Compared with the aged group, more naive CD4+ T cells, fewer expanded clones and increased TCR diversity were shown by the long-lived group, suggesting age selection. As age increased, observed TCR beta diversity per million T cells dropped in a roughly linear way, and a significant reduction was already evident by age roughly 40. Because donor CMV infection status was unknown, age-related changes in expanded clonotypes were potentially confounded.

Systemically healthy Caucasian individuals from Russia, about 38 in total and aged about 6 to 95 years, were included as donors. About 10 milliliters of peripheral blood were collected from each donor into EDTA-treated Vacutainer tubes. Ficoll-Paque density-gradient centrifugation was used to isolate PBMCs, with at least 7 million per sample. Trizol reagent was used to extract total RNA from PBMCs, with at least 6 micrograms per sample. Naive CD45RAhigh/CD27high T cell percentages were measured by flow cytometry on a PBMC aliquot from every donor. Receptor amplification or capture employed 5' RACE. Instrument on record: Illumina HiSeq 2500. The second PCR ran for about 6 to 12 cycles and used a J-beta primer mix along with a sample-barcoded 5' primer. A unique molecular identifier was introduced onto each TCR beta cDNA molecule by a template-switch 5' adaptor carrying 12 random nucleotides. At least 2.5 million CDR3-containing paired-end reads were obtained from each sample. First-strand cDNA was synthesized from all RNA with the Mint cDNA synthesis kit, primed by a TRBC-specific oligonucleotide. All cDNA was treated with uracil-DNA glycosylase and then went through a first 18-cycle PCR with the universal primers M1SS and BC2_uni_R. On the study's bioinformatics: Each sample was normalized by randomly selecting 1 million high-quality reads, each carrying a distinct molecular identifier. Reads sharing molecular identifiers were discarded rather than binned into consensus sequences. MiTCR, set to a Q25 quality threshold and the strictest error-elimination algorithm, was used for CDR3 identification, clonotype clustering and error correction. A nonparametric unseen species model with Euler transformation was used to estimate lower-bound total TCR beta diversity. TCRdb trimmed the raw reads at Q25, called clones with MiXCR and kept productive beta chains. Identical CDR3 protein sequences are pooled into one entry, listed with their most common genes and DNA. The V and J calls shown here were made by TCRdb, not taken from the authors' results. The sample table holds some 1,000,000 distinct CDR3 sequences, of which under 30% were seen once. The ten largest make up 0.65% to 0.95% of the sample.

This clonotype was observed a few times. Its antigen has not been determined. One junction end does not reproduce the germline sequence, and a read error may be involved. The same sample was also studied in work on T cells of mothers and their children. That second report states: The donors were nine systemically healthy Caucasian individuals, made up of three mothers and their six children. cDNA synthesis used all of the extracted RNA, with roughly 1.6 ug of RNA in each 15 ul reaction. Sample barcodes and 2-4 random nucleotides were added via the M1S primer in the second PCR. Each mother yielded over 9.5 million TCR beta CDR3 reads and each child 3 million to 3.5 million reads. Thymic selection similarly shapes TCR recombination output in related and unrelated pairs, with minor effect from inherited differences. Normalized repertoire overlap in related mother-child pairs was always slightly higher than in unrelated mother-child pairs, but the difference was never significant. Persistent microchimeric T cell clones were not detected, at a sensitivity of around 99 clones per million clonotypes. To look for features that set related mother-child pairs apart from unrelated individuals, the researchers ran deep NGS to compare the TCR beta repertoires of mothers and children. Mothers averaged about 40 +/- 4 years of age and children averaged about 10 +/- 4 years. Libraries were sequenced on Illumina HiSeq 2000 with 100+100 nt paired-end reads after adapter ligation with NEBNext reagents. To prevent cross-contamination, the mother and child libraries were prepared one month apart and sequenced in separate runs. For each donor, between about 450,000 and 2,300,000 distinct TCR beta clonotypes were identified. Naive TCR beta clonotypes were estimated from low-frequency clonotypes matched to each donor's FACS-determined naive share, without sorting.

The sequence was collected from a girl between 2 and 10 years old in good health. The source material was blood.

The encoded CDR3 is CVSSPPAGVTSNEQFF. The DNA sequence follows: TGCGTCAGCAGCCCCCCCGCGGGAGTGACTTCAAATGAGCAGTTCTTC. The chain is assembled from TRBV4-1 and TRBJ2-1; 7 bases in the middle match TRBD2. Measured from the cysteine to the phenylalanine, the CDR3 is 16 residues long. Only the CDR3 DNA stays, 48 bases, in frame from base 1. The germline V gene provides CDR1 MGHRA and CDR2 YSYEKL.